The 12 T cell receptor beta chains reported below all come from one sample, sequenced in a study of T-cell memory formation after mild COVID-19. TCRdb reprocessed the 5' RACE reads via MiXCR and lists one record per CDR3 protein. The table lists approximately 480,000 distinct CDR3 sequences, 15% to 20% of them singletons. Sequencing input: PBMCs or a T cell subset sorted from them (not recorded which). All receptors come from an adult woman who had mild COVID-19 (a few samples of this study predate the infection). Cell type and time point are not known.

Many counts were recorded for this clonotype. This chain joins TRBV4-1 and TRBJ1-1, with 9 bases that match TRBD1. There are 15 residues in the CDR3. Per the germline V gene, CDR1 is MGHRA and CDR2 is YSYEKL. J gave up 8 bases and V 0 bases, and 7 bases lay outside the gene matches. CDR3 in DNA: TGCGCCAGCAGCCAAGATGGGGTACAGGGGGCGGAAGCTTTCTTT. As protein: CASSQDGVQGAEAFF.

This clonotype was counted ten times or more. In nucleotides, the CDR3 is TGTGCCAGCAGAAGTCCTGAACCGGATGGCTACACCTTC. Its translation is CASRSPEPDGYTF. The chain combines TRBV7-9 with TRBJ1-2; D not certain. Germline CDR1 is SEHNR and CDR2 is FQNEAQ (reference sequence). The CDR3 runs to 13 residues. Trimming pared 6 bases from V and 6 bases from J, leaving 14 bases between.

The genes are TRBV19 and TRBJ2-7, with 9 nucleotides matching TRBD2. This CDR3 spans 15 amino acids. The germline V gene encodes CDR1 LNHDA and CDR2 SQIVND (reference sequence). V was clipped by 5 bases and J by 1 base; unmatched bases: 6. CDR3 amino acids: CASSFEAGGSYEQYF. The CDR3 DNA reads as TGTGCCAGTAGTTTCGAAGCGGGGGGATCCTACGAGCAGTACTTC.

There are many counts of this clonotype. The chain has TRBV5-1 and TRBJ2-1; TRBD1 matches at 10 bases. This CDR3 has 15 residues. J lost 5 bases, V lost 3 bases, and 5 bases had no gene match. CDR1 is SGHRS and CDR2 is YFSETQ in the germline V gene. The CDR3 region has the DNA TGCGCCAGCAGCTGGAGGGGGACAGGGGACAATGAGCAGTTCTTC. Translation: CASSWRGTGDNEQFF.

The V and J genes are TRBV5-5 and TRBJ1-1; perhaps TRBD1 as D (6 bases). CDR3 length: 14 residues. Germline V gives CDR1 SGHKS, CDR2 YYEKEE (reference sequence). The germline V and J ends were trimmed by 4 bases and 11 bases, with 21 bases remaining between them. CDR3 residues: CASSLEANRVAAFF. Written as DNA, the CDR3 is TGTGCCAGCAGCCTTGAGGCCAACAGGGTGGCGGCTTTCTTT.

The V call is TRBV20-1, the J call TRBJ2-3, with D possibly TRBD2 on 5 matching bases. CDR1 and CDR2 from the germline V gene are DFQATT and SNEGSKA (reference sequence). The CDR3 consists of 11 residues. Trimming removed 3 bases at V and 5 bases at J, with 6 bases between. The CDR3 coding sequence is TGCAGTGCTAGGGGGAGAGATACGCAGTATTTT. Translating it yields CSARGRDTQYF.

The chain is built from TRBV12-3 or TRBV12-4 and TRBJ1-4; 8 bases are a match to TRBD1. The CDR3 runs 14 residues. The V gene end was trimmed by 6 bases and the J gene end by 6 bases; junction bases not matched to a gene: 6. The CDR3 coding sequence is TGTGCCAGCAGACCCGGGACAGGAGATGAAAAACTGTTTTTT. Encoded protein: CASRPGTGDEKLFF.

The chain carries TRBV6-2 or TRBV6-3 and TRBJ2-3; 9 nucleotides line up with TRBD2. V dropped 0 bases and J dropped 6; count of bases not matched to a gene: 7. The germline V gene encodes CDR1 MNHEY and CDR2 SVGEGT. The CDR3 sequence is 16 residues long. The CDR3 DNA reads TGTGCCAGCAGTTACTCGCCCTTAGCGGGAGCGGATACGCAGTATTTT. Translating it yields CASSYSPLAGADTQYF.

This sequence joins TRBV6-2 or TRBV6-3 and TRBJ2-7; D unclear. The germline CDR1 and CDR2 sequences are MNHEY and SVGEGT. This CDR3 contains 14 residues. The V gene lost 0 bases and the J gene lost 6 bases, with 12 bases spanning the gap. CDR3 region: CASSYSRDPVEQYF. The DNA for the CDR3 is TGTGCCAGCAGTTACTCGAGAGATCCGGTCGAGCAGTACTTC.

This clonotype appeared many times. The chain combines TRBV5-1 with TRBJ2-1; maybe TRBD1 (6 bases). V was clipped by 4 bases and J by 4 bases, with 12 bases between them. The CDR3 runs to 14 residues. Germline CDR1 is SGHRS and CDR2 is YFSETQ. CDR3 DNA: TGCGCCAGCAGCAACCCTAGGGGGTACAATGAGCAGTTCTTC. Encoded protein: CASSNPRGYNEQFF.

The chain couples TRBV5-1 to TRBJ1-3; D might be TRBD1 (5 bases). The CDR3 length is 14 residues. Trimming shortened V by 1 base and J by 4 bases, and 9 bases separated the two germline ends. The germline V gene has CDR1 SGHRS and CDR2 YFSETQ. CDR3 loop: CASSLQGEGNTIYF. CDR3 bases: TGCGCCAGCAGCTTGCAGGGTGAAGGAAACACCATATATTTT.

The rearrangement joins TRBV20-1 to TRBJ2-7; D unresolved. The germline gives CDR1 DFQATT, CDR2 SNEGSKA (reference sequence). This CDR3 region has 10 residues. The ends were cut back, 3 bases at V and 5 bases at J, with 5 bases in the middle. As DNA, the CDR3 is TGCAGTGCTAGCCAGAACGAGCAGTACTTC. Its protein product is CSASQNEQYF.